This TCR beta chain comes out of a study of cytomegalovirus exposure and HLA in healthy donors. General study findings and limits: It was confirmed in vitro that a few of the CMV-associated chains were specific for CMV antigens.

Clones were sequenced by immunoSEQ multiplex PCR, and TCRdb holds only the in-frame ones, with some missing. The data contain fewer than 75,000 clones, 95% of them singletons. Turning to this clone: Its antigen remains unknown.

CDR3 length equals 17 residues. Trimming removed 0 bases from V and 2 bases from J; junction bases left unmatched: 8. Per germline, CDR1 KGHSH and CDR2 LQKENI. The clonotype originates from a man aged 18 to 29 in good health and CMV-seronegative. The specimen sequenced was PBMCs. J is TRBJ2-3 and V is TRBV18; 7 positions match TRBD2. The CDR3 bases are TGTGCCAGCTCACCACCGGGAGGGGTCAGCCCCACAGATACGCAGTATTTT. Protein product: CASSPPGGVSPTDTQYF.